The sequence of this TCR beta chain was determined in a study of CD8 T cells in Susac syndrome. The ends were cut back, 2 bases at V and 4 bases at J, with 8 bases in the middle. Germline values: CDR1 SQVTM, CDR2 ANQGSEA. The CDR3 has 12 residues. Reverse transcription of about 0.45 to 1 ug RNA used random hexamers. Amplification of TCR beta CDR3 across 54 Vbeta and 13 Jbeta was performed with immunoSEQ multiplex PCR. From the immunoSEQ multiplex PCR reads, TCRdb called clonotypes with MiXCR, one entry per CDR3 protein. Seen here are roughly 47,000 distinct CDR3 sequences, 80% to 95% observed once, and the top ten hold roughly 0.4%. CD8+ and CD4+ T cells from blood underwent TCR beta sequencing, which was carried out in a high-throughput format. Healthy donors served as age- and sex-matched controls. Negative isolation yielded CD4+ and CD8+ T cells, and FACS enriched TEMRA cells.

This receptor was obtained from a human donor in good health. Sequenced input: CD8+ T cells from PBMCs. V usage is TRBV29-1 and J usage is TRBJ1-1; D unclear. The chain's CDR3 is CSVESRLTEAFF. As DNA, the CDR3 is TGCAGCGTTGAAAGCCGCCTCACTGAAGCTTTCTTT.